These 13 T cell receptor beta chains were all obtained from the same sample, sequenced in a study of shared T cell receptors in the human thymus. Assay used: immunoSEQ multiplex PCR; TCRdb lists only in-frame clones, some missing. In the table there are some 400,000 clones, 85% to 95% of which are singletons. The material sequenced was thymocytes. The receptors derive from a human donor.

The chain uses TRBV9 and TRBJ1-1; tentatively, D is TRBD1 (6 bases). V was pared by 0 bases and J by 0 bases, with 30 bases between. The CDR3 runs 22 residues. Germline-derived CDR1 and CDR2 are SGDLS and YYNGEE. The CDR3 DNA reads as TGTGCCAGCAGCGTAGAACGGAGGGGGGTGCAGGGGTTATTAGGGTTGAACACTGAAGCTTTCTTT. It is translated as CASSVERRGVQGLLGLNTEAFF.

The chain employs TRBV7-9 and TRBJ2-1; D not resolved. V lost 5 bases, J lost 9 bases, and 11 bases lay in between. Germline lookup yields CDR1 SEHNR and CDR2 FQNEAQ (reference sequence). The CDR3 has 12 residues. The CDR3 here is CASSQTTCEQFF. The CDR3 DNA reads TGTGCCAGCAGCCAAACCACGTGTGAGCAGTTCTTC.

The chain has TRBV19 and TRBJ2-7; 12 nucleotides align to TRBD2. Per the germline V gene, CDR1 is LNHDA and CDR2 is SQIVND (reference sequence). The CDR3 consists of 16 residues. Germline trimming cut 5 bases from V and 0 bases from J; bases unmatched to any gene: 5. The CDR3 protein is CASSDTSGRSSYEQYF. The CDR3 DNA is TGTGCCAGTAGTGATACTAGCGGGAGGAGCTCCTACGAGCAGTACTTC.

The chain combines TRBV5-1 with TRBJ1-1; TRBD1 matches at 7 bases. The CDR3 loop spans 15 amino acids. Germline V lookup: CDR1 SGHRS, CDR2 YFSETQ. V lost 3 bases, J lost 6 bases, and 11 bases stayed unmatched. CDR3 loop: CASSSSDRAQAEAFF. Written as DNA, the CDR3 is TGCGCCAGCAGCTCTAGCGACAGGGCTCAAGCTGAAGCTTTCTTT.

The genes are TRBV28 and TRBJ2-6; no firm D call. V was shortened by 6 bases and J by 0 bases, with 12 bases between the two germline ends. In germline, CDR1 is MDHEN, CDR2 SYDVKM. The CDR3 has 16 residues. CDR3 bases: TGTGCCAGCAGCATAGGGCCCGTCTCTGGGGCCAACGTCCTGACTTTC. Protein product: CASSIGPVSGANVLTF.

V usage is TRBV5-1 and J usage is TRBJ2-7; 7 nucleotides match TRBD1. CDR3 size: 13 residues. The germline V gene encodes CDR1 SGHRS and CDR2 YFSETQ. V lost 7 bases to trimming and J lost 5 bases; unmatched junction nucleotides: 9. The CDR3 DNA is TGCGCCAGCCACGGGACAGCCTGGAACGAGCAGTACTTC. Translating it yields CASHGTAWNEQYF.

This clone was seen a few times. The chain is built from TRBV28 and TRBJ2-7; 9 nucleotides line up with TRBD2. Germline lookup yields CDR1 MDHEN and CDR2 SYDVKM. J was trimmed by 2 bases and V by 6 bases; bases with no gene match: 8. The CDR3 loop spans 15 amino acids. CDR3 in DNA: TGTGCCAGCAGCCGTAGACTAGCGGTCCCCTACGAGCAGTACTTC. This codes for CASSRRLAVPYEQYF.

The V call is TRBV11-2, the J call TRBJ2-1; 10 bases match TRBD2. The CDR3 extends over 14 amino acids. Germline trimming cut 3 bases from V and 7 bases from J; bases unmatched to any gene: 3. Germline V gives CDR1 SGHAT, CDR2 FQNNGV. This chain's CDR3 is CASSLKRGGNEQFF. CDR3 sequence (DNA): TGTGCCAGCAGCTTGAAGCGGGGGGGGAATGAGCAGTTCTTC.

This CDR3 reads CASSVHPLNTEAFF. The CDR3 nucleotides read TGTGCCAGCAGTGTGCACCCTTTGAACACTGAAGCTTTCTTT. The chain is built from TRBV4-2 and TRBJ1-1, with D uncertain. CDR1 is LGHNA and CDR2 is YNFKEQ in the germline V gene. This CDR3 is 14 amino acids long. With 6 bases removed from V and 0 bases from J, the gap between germline ends came to 11 bases.

V is TRBV4-1 and J is TRBJ2-7; TRBD1 matches at 7 bases. The CDR3 extends over 14 amino acids. The germline V gene has CDR1 MGHRA and CDR2 YSYEKL. J lost 3 bases, V lost 1 base, and 3 bases had no gene match. The CDR3 bases are TGCGCCAGCAGCCAAGCCGGGGACAGCTACGAGCAGTACTTC. Encoded protein: CASSQAGDSYEQYF.

V usage is TRBV4-1 and J usage is TRBJ2-3; the D is unclear. The CDR3 covers 11 residues. Trimming removed 1 base from V and 6 bases from J, with 2 bases in between. Germline CDR1 MGHRA, CDR2 YSYEKL. CDR3 DNA: TGCGCCAGCAGCCAAGTCGATACGCAGTATTTT. It translates to CASSQVDTQYF.

This chain joins TRBV7-6 and TRBJ2-5, with unresolved D. Germline V CDR1 and CDR2: SGHVS, FNYEAQ. CDR3 length: 14 amino acids. Trimming cost V 7 bases and J 0 bases, with 12 bases left between them. The CDR3 loop is CASTQVPHQETQYF. Written as DNA, the CDR3 is TGTGCCAGCACCCAAGTCCCCCACCAAGAGACCCAGTACTTC.

The chain links TRBV2 to TRBJ1-2, with TRBD1 matching 9 bases. The CDR3 spans 16 residues. Per the germline V gene, CDR1 is SNHLY and CDR2 is FYNNEI. Losses at the gene ends were 5 bases for V and 1 base for J; bases not matched to a gene: 8. DNA of the CDR3: TGTGCCAGCAGTTTGGGACAGGGAGTCTTTAACTATGGCTACACCTTC. Protein product: CASSLGQGVFNYGYTF.